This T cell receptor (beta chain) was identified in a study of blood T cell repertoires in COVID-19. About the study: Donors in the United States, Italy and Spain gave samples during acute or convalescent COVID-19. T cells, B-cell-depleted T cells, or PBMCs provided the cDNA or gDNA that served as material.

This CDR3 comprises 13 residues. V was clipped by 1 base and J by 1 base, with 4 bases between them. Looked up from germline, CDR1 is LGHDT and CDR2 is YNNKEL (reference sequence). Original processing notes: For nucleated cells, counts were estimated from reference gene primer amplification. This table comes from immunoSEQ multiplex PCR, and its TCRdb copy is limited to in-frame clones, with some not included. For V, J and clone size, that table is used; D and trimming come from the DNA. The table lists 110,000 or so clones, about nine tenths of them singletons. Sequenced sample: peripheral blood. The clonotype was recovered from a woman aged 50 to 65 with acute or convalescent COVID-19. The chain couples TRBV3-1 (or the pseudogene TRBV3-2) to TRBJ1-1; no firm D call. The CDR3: CASSQGQNTEAFF. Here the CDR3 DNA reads TGTGCCAGCAGCCAAGGACAGAACACTGAAGCTTTCTTT.